This entry is about one TCR beta chain. Its antigen is undetermined. V lost 2 bases to trimming and J lost 7 bases, with 8 bases between them. The CDR3 covers 12 residues. Germline V gene data show CDR1 as LGHDT and CDR2 as YNNKEL (reference sequence). TCRdb's table, derived via immunoSEQ multiplex PCR, lists solely in-frame clones and lacks some. The sample has 120,000 or so clones, about 85% seen once. The data were obtained in a study of T cell responses to AZD1222 COVID-19 vaccine. Study at large: Both about-4-week and about-12-week second-dose recipients were combined.

The study, taken as a whole, reports: A rise in Spike-specific TCR breadth and depth followed two AZD1222 doses. Donors in the cohort were predominantly white British and more often female, and clonal diversity was possibly underestimated.

The V gene is TRBV3-1 (or the pseudogene TRBV3-2), the J gene TRBJ1-2; D unresolved. The receptor was isolated from an adult in good health. Sequencing was performed on peripheral blood, taken on day 0 of AZD1222 vaccination. CDR3 residues: CASSQPGGGYTF. The CDR3 DNA sequence: TGTGCCAGCAGCCAACCGGGAGGTGGCTACACCTTC.